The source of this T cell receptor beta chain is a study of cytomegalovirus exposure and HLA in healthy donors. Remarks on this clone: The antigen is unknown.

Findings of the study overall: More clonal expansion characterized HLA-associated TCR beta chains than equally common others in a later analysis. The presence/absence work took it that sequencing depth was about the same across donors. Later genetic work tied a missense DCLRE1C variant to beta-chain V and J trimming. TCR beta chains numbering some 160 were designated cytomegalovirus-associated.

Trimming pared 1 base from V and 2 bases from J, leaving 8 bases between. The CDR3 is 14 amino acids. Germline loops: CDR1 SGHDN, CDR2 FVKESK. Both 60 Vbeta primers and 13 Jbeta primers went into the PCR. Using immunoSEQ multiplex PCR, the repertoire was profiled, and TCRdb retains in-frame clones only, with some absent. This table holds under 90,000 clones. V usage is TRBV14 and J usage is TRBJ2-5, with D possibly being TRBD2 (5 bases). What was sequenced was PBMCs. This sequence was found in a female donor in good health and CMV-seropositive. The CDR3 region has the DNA TGTGCCAGCAGCCAAGCCGGACTTCAAGAGACCCAGTACTTC. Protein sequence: CASSQAGLQETQYF.